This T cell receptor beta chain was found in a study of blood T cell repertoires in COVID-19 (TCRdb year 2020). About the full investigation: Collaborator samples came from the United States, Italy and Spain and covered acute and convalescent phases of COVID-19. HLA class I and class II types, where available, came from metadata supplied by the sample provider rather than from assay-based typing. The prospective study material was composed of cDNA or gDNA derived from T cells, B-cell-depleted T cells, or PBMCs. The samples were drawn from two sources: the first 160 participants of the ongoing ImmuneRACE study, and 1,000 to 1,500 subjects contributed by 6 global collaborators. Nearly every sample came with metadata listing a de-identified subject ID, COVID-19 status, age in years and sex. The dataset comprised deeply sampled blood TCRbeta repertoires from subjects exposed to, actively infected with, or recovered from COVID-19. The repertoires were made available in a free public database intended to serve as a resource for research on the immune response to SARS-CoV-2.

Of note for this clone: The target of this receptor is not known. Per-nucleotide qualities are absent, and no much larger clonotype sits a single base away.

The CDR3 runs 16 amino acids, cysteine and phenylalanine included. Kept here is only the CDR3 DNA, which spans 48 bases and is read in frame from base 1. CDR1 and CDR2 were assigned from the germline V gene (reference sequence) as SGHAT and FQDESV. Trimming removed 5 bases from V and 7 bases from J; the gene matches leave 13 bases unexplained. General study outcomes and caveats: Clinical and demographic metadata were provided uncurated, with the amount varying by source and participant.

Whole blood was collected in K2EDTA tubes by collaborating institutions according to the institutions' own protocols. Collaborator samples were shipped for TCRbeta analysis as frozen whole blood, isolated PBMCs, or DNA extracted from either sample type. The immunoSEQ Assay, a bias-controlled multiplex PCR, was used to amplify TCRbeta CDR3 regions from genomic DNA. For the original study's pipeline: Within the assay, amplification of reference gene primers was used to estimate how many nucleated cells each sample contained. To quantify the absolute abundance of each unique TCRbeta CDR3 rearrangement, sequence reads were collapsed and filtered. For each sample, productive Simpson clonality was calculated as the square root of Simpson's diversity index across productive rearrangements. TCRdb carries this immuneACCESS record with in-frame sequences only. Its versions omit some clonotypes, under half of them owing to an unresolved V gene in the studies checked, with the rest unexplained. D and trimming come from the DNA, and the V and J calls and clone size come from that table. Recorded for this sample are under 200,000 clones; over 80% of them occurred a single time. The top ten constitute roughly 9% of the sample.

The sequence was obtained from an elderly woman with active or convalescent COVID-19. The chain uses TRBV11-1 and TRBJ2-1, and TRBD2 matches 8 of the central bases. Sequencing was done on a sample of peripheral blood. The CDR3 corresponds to CASSPPWAGGINEQFF. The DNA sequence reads TGTGCCAGCAGCCCGCCGTGGGCGGGGGGTATTAATGAGCAGTTCTTC.